The 30 T cell receptor beta chains listed next were all sequenced from one sample in a study of control samples from healthy donors and cancer patients. Data came from immunoSEQ multiplex PCR; TCRdb stores just in-frame clones and leaves some out. The sample holds about 130,000 clones, about 90% seen once. The sequenced sample was blood. These receptor sequences come from a woman aged 45-65 years in good health.

The chain combines TRBV10-3 with TRBJ2-6; 7 bases line up with TRBD1. The length of the CDR3 is 16 residues. Germline lookup yields CDR1 ENHRY and CDR2 SYGVKD. After removal of 9 bases from V and 0 bases from J, the junction contained 8 bases not matched to a gene. The CDR3 sequence: CAMNPGQRSGANVLTF. The CDR3 bases are TGTGCCATGAACCCGGGACAGCGCTCTGGGGCCAACGTCCTGACTTTC.

The table lists this clone with a count of one. This chain links TRBV6-5 with TRBJ1-2; D is unresolved. CDR1 and CDR2 from the germline V gene are MNHEY and SVGAGI. Trimming stripped 3 bases from V and 4 bases from J, with 6 bases between. This CDR3 is built from 12 residues. The CDR3 DNA reads TGTGCCAGCAGTTATGACGGCTATGGCTACACCTTC. It is translated as CASSYDGYGYTF.

The chain carries TRBV2 and TRBJ1-1, with D possibly being TRBD1 (6 bases). This CDR3 is built from 14 residues. Germline CDR1 SNHLY, CDR2 FYNNEI. The ends were cut back, 5 bases at V and 1 base at J, with 11 bases in the middle. The CDR3 sequence is CASSQDSKNTEAFF. In DNA form, the CDR3 reads TGTGCCAGCAGTCAGGACAGCAAGAACACTGAAGCTTTCTTT.

This sequence joins TRBV6-6 and TRBJ1-2, with D perhaps TRBD1 (5 bases). This CDR3 contains 14 residues. The germline V gene encodes CDR1 MNHNY and CDR2 SVGAGI (reference sequence). V gave up 0 bases and J gave up 2 bases, with 7 bases separating them. The CDR3, as DNA: TGTGCCAGCAGTTACTCAAAGGGGAACTATGGCTACACCTTC. Encoded protein: CASSYSKGNYGYTF.

This chain uses TRBV5-4 with TRBJ1-5, with 7 bases fitting TRBD1. The CDR3 spans 17 residues. From germline, CDR1 is SGHNT and CDR2 YYREEE (reference sequence). Trimming at V came to 0 bases and at J to 0 bases, leaving 6 bases not matched to a gene. The CDR3 sequence is CASSLGRTGASNQPQHF. The CDR3 DNA reads as TGTGCCAGCAGCTTGGGCCGGACAGGTGCTAGCAATCAGCCCCAGCATTTT.

To note about this clone: Other DNA variants within this sample encode the same CDR3. The rearrangement joins TRBV6-6 to TRBJ1-3; D not resolved. CDR1 and CDR2 (germline): MNHNY, SVGAGI (reference sequence). The CDR3 covers 13 residues. Trimming removed 0 bases from V and 2 bases from J, with 2 bases in between. CDR3 DNA sequence: TGTGCCAGCAGTTACTCGCCTGGAAACACCATATATTTT. Protein product: CASSYSPGNTIYF.

This chain links TRBV7-2 with TRBJ1-1; maybe TRBD1 (5 bases). Germline V gives CDR1 SGHTA, CDR2 FQGNSA. The CDR3 contains 14 residues. With 4 bases removed from V and 1 base from J, the gap between germline ends came to 10 bases. The CDR3 DNA sequence: TGTGCCAGCAGCTCATGGGACGGGAACACTGAAGCTTTCTTT. Its translation: CASSSWDGNTEAFF.

This clone showed up just a few times. The chain joins TRBV11-2 to TRBJ1-1; D call uncertain. The CDR3 is 13 residues long. The V end was cut by 2 bases, the J end by 2 bases, with 6 bases between. The V gene's germline CDR1 is SGHAT and CDR2 FQNNGV. CDR3 protein: CASSLTQNTEAFF. In DNA, the CDR3 is TGTGCCAGCAGCTTAACACAAAACACTGAAGCTTTCTTT.

The rearrangement uses TRBV25-1 and TRBJ2-7; TRBD2 might be the D (5 bases). Germline CDR1 MGHDK, CDR2 SYGVNS. CDR3 length: 12 amino acids. V dropped 5 bases and J dropped 7 bases, with 12 bases sitting between them. Here the CDR3 reads CASSWYGGEQYF. CDR3 DNA: TGTGCCAGCAGTTGGTACGGCGGGGAGCAGTACTTC.

The rearrangement uses TRBV28 and TRBJ1-3; D is possibly TRBD1 (6 bases). Germline V gives CDR1 MDHEN, CDR2 SYDVKM. Trimming shortened V by 5 bases and J by 4 bases, and 15 bases separated the two germline ends. There are 15 residues in the CDR3. The chain's CDR3 is CASSPVGARGNTIYF. In DNA, the CDR3 is TGTGCCAGCAGTCCAGTGGGGGCCAGGGGAAACACCATATATTTT.

The chain combines TRBV5-8 with TRBJ1-5; D call uncertain. Trimming cost V 4 bases and J 4 bases, with 15 bases left between them. This CDR3 region has 15 residues. Germline V gene lookup returns CDR1 SGHTS and CDR2 YDEGEE. This chain's CDR3 is CASSPGIQLNQPQHF. The CDR3 DNA reads as TGTGCCAGCAGCCCTGGGATACAGCTGAATCAGCCCCAGCATTTT.

This clone occurred a few times. V and J are TRBV19 and TRBJ2-3; D may match TRBD1 or TRBD2 (5 bases each). V was clipped by 3 bases and J by 3 bases, with 13 bases between them. Germline V lookup: CDR1 LNHDA, CDR2 SQIVND (reference sequence). This CDR3 region has 15 residues. CDR3: CASSIRRGATDTQYF. DNA of the CDR3: TGTGCCAGTAGTATTCGTCGGGGCGCAACAGATACGCAGTATTTT.

This sequence joins TRBV3-1 (or the pseudogene TRBV3-2) and TRBJ2-5; D is unclear. V was trimmed by 3 bases and J by 1 base, leaving 9 bases between them. Germline lookup yields CDR1 LGHDT and CDR2 YNNKEL (reference sequence). The CDR3 has 14 residues. CDR3 bases: TGTGCCAGCAGCCATTTCGGTCCCCAAGAGACCCAGTACTTC. Amino acids: CASSHFGPQETQYF.

This rearrangement joins TRBV5-1 to TRBJ1-6; D not resolved. The CDR3 length is 15 residues. V was trimmed by 4 bases and J by 6 bases, leaving 14 bases between them. The germline CDR1 and CDR2 sequences are SGHRS and YFSETQ. CDR3 sequence: CASSSTQVVNSPLHF. In nucleotides, the CDR3 is TGCGCCAGCAGCAGCACCCAGGTTGTTAATTCACCCCTCCACTTT.

V and J are TRBV28 and TRBJ2-7; TRBD2 matches at 10 bases. The germline V gene encodes CDR1 MDHEN and CDR2 SYDVKM. Losses at the gene ends were 6 bases for V and 1 base for J; bases not matched to a gene: 6. The CDR3 loop spans 15 amino acids. The CDR3 is CASSPMGLASYEQYF. CDR3 sequence (DNA): TGTGCCAGCAGCCCTATGGGACTAGCGTCCTACGAGCAGTACTTC. The full variable domain, its missing parts supplied by reference TRBV28 and TRBJ2-7, is DVKVTQSSRYLVKRTGEKVFLECVQDMDHENMFWYRQDPGLGLRLIYFSYDVKMKEKGDIPEGYSVSREKKERFSLILESASTNQTSMYLCASSPMGLASYEQYFGPGTRLTVT.

The V gene is TRBV3-1 (or the pseudogene TRBV3-2), the J gene TRBJ1-2, with 9 bases fitting TRBD1. The germline CDR1 and CDR2 sequences are LGHDT and YNNKEL (reference sequence). This CDR3 has 15 residues. Trimming cost V 2 bases and J 8 bases; bases outside gene matches: 9. In DNA, the CDR3 is TGTGCCAGCAGCCAACCGGGACAGGGCTTTCGCGGCTACACCTTC. Translating it yields CASSQPGQGFRGYTF.

As for this clone: Other DNA sequences within the sample encode an identical CDR3. The J gene is TRBJ2-2, the V gene TRBV5-4; the match to TRBD2 covers 7 bases. The CDR3 runs 16 residues. The germline CDR1 and CDR2 sequences are SGHNT and YYREEE (reference sequence). With V trimmed by 3 bases and J by 3 bases, 8 bases remained unmatched. DNA for the CDR3: TGTGCCAGCAGCTCCCCCGTGGCGGGGGACACCGGGGAGCTGTTTTTT. This codes for CASSSPVAGDTGELFF.

The rearrangement links TRBV27 to TRBJ2-4; 9 nucleotides match TRBD1. Trimming took 4 bases from V and 6 from J; bases not matched to a gene: 13. Germline V gene sequence: CDR1 MNHEY, CDR2 SMNVEV (reference sequence). This CDR3 has 17 amino acids. CDR3 bases: TGTGCCAGCAGTTCGGGACAGGGCTTTCTCTCAGGAAACATTCAGTACTTC. It encodes CASSSGQGFLSGNIQYF.

The chain has TRBV4-1 and TRBJ2-7; D remains ambiguous. V was shortened by 4 bases and J by 2 bases, with 12 bases between the two germline ends. This CDR3 is 14 amino acids long. CDR1 and CDR2 from the germline V gene are MGHRA and YSYEKL. DNA of the CDR3: TGCGCCAGCAGCCCCCCAGCCCGGGCCTACGAGCAGTACTTC. Amino acid sequence: CASSPPARAYEQYF.

This clone was picked up one time. The chain uses TRBV6-5 and TRBJ1-1; D is uncertain. CDR1 is MNHEY and CDR2 is SVGAGI in the germline V gene. The CDR3 has 14 amino acids. V lost 7 bases, J lost 4 bases, and 16 bases lay in between. CDR3 coding DNA: TGTGCCAGCACCGACCGTGCTACCACCACTGAAGCTTTCTTT. Translated, it gives CASTDRATTTEAFF.

The genes are TRBV29-1 and TRBJ2-7; 11 nucleotides align to TRBD1. J was trimmed by 6 bases and V by 4 bases; bases with no gene match: 14. The CDR3 has 16 amino acids. The germline V gene encodes CDR1 SQVTM and CDR2 ANQGSEA. The CDR3 nucleotides are TGCAGCGTTGGGGGGATCCCGGGACAGGGGGAATCCGAGCAGTACTTC. The encoded protein is CSVGGIPGQGESEQYF.

Only a few counts were recorded for this clone. V gene TRBV6-2 or TRBV6-3 combines with J gene TRBJ2-1, with 7 nucleotides matching TRBD2. V gave up 2 bases and J gave up 2 bases; unmatched junction bases: 3. The germline V gene encodes CDR1 MNHEY and CDR2 SVGEGT. The CDR3 is made up of 15 amino acids. As DNA, the CDR3 is TGTGCCAGCAGTTACAGCGGGGAAGCCTACAATGAGCAGTTCTTC. Its protein product is CASSYSGEAYNEQFF.

Regarding this clone: One end of the junction varies from germline; a read error may be responsible. The rearrangement links TRBV19 to TRBJ2-2; D is unclear. There are 12 residues in the CDR3. CDR1 and CDR2 from the germline V gene are LNHDA and SQIVND (reference sequence). The CDR3 DNA reads TGTGCCAGTAGCATAGGCCAGGAAAGGCTGTTTTTT. The encoded protein is CASSIGQERLFF. The variable domain in full, completed from reference TRBV19 and TRBJ2-2, reads DGGITQSPKYLFRKEGQNVTLSCEQNLNHDAMYWYRQDPGQGLRLIYYSQIVNDFQKGDIAEGYSVSREKKESFPLTVTSAQKNPTAFYLCASSIGQERLFFGEGSRLTVL.

The rearrangement links TRBV7-8 to TRBJ2-7, with 13 bases matching TRBD2. The CDR3 runs 16 residues. V shed 1 base, J shed 3 bases, and the junction held 3 bases outside the gene matches. CDR1 SGHVS and CDR2 FQNEAQ come from the germline V gene. CDR3 amino acids: CASSLGGTSGDYEQYF. In nucleotides, the CDR3 is TGTGCCAGCAGCTTAGGAGGGACTAGCGGGGACTACGAGCAGTACTTC.

This chain connects TRBV28 to TRBJ1-1, with D unresolved. Deletions cut 3 bases from V and 9 bases from J, with 11 bases between. Germline-derived CDR1 and CDR2 are MDHEN and SYDVKM. The CDR3 is 12 residues long. The chain's CDR3 is CASSFAQTQAFF. CDR3 nucleotide sequence: TGTGCCAGCAGTTTCGCCCAAACCCAAGCTTTCTTT.

The chain has TRBV12-3 or TRBV12-4 and TRBJ1-4, with a possible D match to TRBD1 (5 bases). The CDR3 extends over 12 amino acids. Trimming removed 5 bases at V and 8 bases at J, with 9 bases between. CDR3 sequence reads: CASSLGGEKLFF. The CDR3, as DNA: TGTGCCAGCAGTCTCGGGGGGGAAAAACTGTTTTTT.

This clone occurred once. The chain couples TRBV11-2 to TRBJ2-5; possibly TRBD1 or TRBD2 for D (5 bases each). The V gene's germline CDR1 is SGHAT and CDR2 FQNNGV. This CDR3 is built from 14 residues. The ends were cut back, 1 base at V and 7 bases at J, with 13 bases in the middle. The CDR3 spells CASSLVSQRGTQYF. In DNA form, the CDR3 reads TGTGCCAGCAGCTTAGTGTCGCAGAGGGGGACCCAGTACTTC.

The rearrangement joins TRBV6-5 to TRBJ1-2, with D perhaps matching TRBD1 (5 bases). The germline V gene has CDR1 MNHEY and CDR2 SVGAGI. The length of the CDR3 is 12 residues. Trimming stripped 10 bases from V and 6 bases from J, with 15 bases between. CDR3 DNA sequence: TGTGCCACTTTCCCAGGGCATCATGGCTACACCTTC. Translated: CATFPGHHGYTF.

Written as DNA, the CDR3 is TGTGCCTGGAGTGTGCAGGGCAATCAGCCCCAGCATTTT. Translating gives CAWSVQGNQPQHF. The V and J genes are TRBV30 and TRBJ1-5, with no clear D. Germline V gene sequence: CDR1 GTSNPN, CDR2 SVGIG (reference sequence). The V end was cut by 0 bases, the J end by 2 bases, with 5 bases between. CDR3 size: 13 residues.

The chain joins TRBV14 to TRBJ1-2, with a possible D match to TRBD1 (6 bases). The V end lost 0 bases, the J end lost 6 bases, and 14 bases lay between the germline ends. Germline V lookup: CDR1 SGHDN, CDR2 FVKESK. The CDR3 runs to 15 residues. The CDR3 sequence is CASSQDAGGWDGYTF. The DNA of the CDR3 is TGTGCCAGCAGCCAAGACGCCGGGGGCTGGGATGGCTACACCTTC.